The clone carrying this T cell receptor beta chain was observed a few times. Antigen unknown. Germline lookup yields CDR1 MDHEN and CDR2 SYDVKM. Trimming pared 5 bases from V and 2 bases from J, leaving 15 bases between. The CDR3 is 15 residues long. This sample was included in a study of beta chain features in type 1 diabetes. Turning to the study itself: Cell yields, gender and age were comparable in patients and healthy donors. Study-wide results and caveats: Among all four CD4+ subsets, Type 1 diabetes patients had TCRB CDR3s that were moderately but significantly shorter. No resolution was reached here on whether HLA type influences TCRB rearrangement. cDNA-based sequencing might over-represent cells highly expressing TCR.

Since all of the isolated RNA was reverse transcribed, expressed TCRB transcripts were what got sequenced. Clones were sequenced by immunoSEQ multiplex PCR, and TCRdb holds only the in-frame ones, with some missing. The sample lists 500,000 to 800,000 clones, approximately 13% occurring once. Each sorted population was over 95% pure. The TCR sequence derives from a man in his thirties or forties with type 1 diabetes. The chain recombines TRBV28 with TRBJ1-2; the D is unclear. The source material was naive CD4+ T cells from blood. The CDR3 DNA is TGTGCCAGCAGTCCCTACGAGAGACAAAACTATGGCTACACCTTC. Residues: CASSPYERQNYGYTF.